This T cell receptor (beta chain) was sequenced in a study of blood T cell repertoires in COVID-19. The wider study: COVID-19 samples from acute and convalescent phases originated in the United States, Italy and Spain. Nucleic acid was either cDNA or gDNA, and it came from T cells, B-cell-depleted T cells, or PBMCs.

Methods used by the authors: Nucleated cell counts were estimated from reference gene primer amplification. Data came from immunoSEQ multiplex PCR; TCRdb stores just in-frame clones and leaves some out. V, J and clone size derive from that table, while D and trimming were established from the DNA sequence. The sample yields about 68,000 clones, approximately 88% seen once. Trimming removed 0 bases at V and 0 bases at J, with 9 bases between. CDR1 and CDR2 (germline): SGHAT, FQNNGV. The CDR3 covers 15 residues. Sequenced material: peripheral blood. The receptor's source is a human donor in a cohort sampled during active COVID-19. The chain joins TRBV11-2 to TRBJ2-7, with D possibly being TRBD1 (5 bases). CDR3 sequence reads: CASSLEAGRSYEQYF. The DNA for the CDR3 is TGTGCCAGCAGCTTAGAAGCAGGGCGCTCCTACGAGCAGTACTTC.